The 17 T cell receptor beta chains given below trace back to one sample, sequenced in a study of control samples from healthy donors and cancer patients. The protocol was immunoSEQ multiplex PCR, while the TCRdb copy is restricted to in-frame clones and leaves out a portion. The top ten hold about 7.1% of the sample, which has tens of thousands of clones, 89% seen once. Sequencing was performed on blood. The source is a man aged 45-65 years in good health.

This chain connects TRBV7-9 to TRBJ1-2; D call uncertain. CDR3 size: 15 residues. With 1 base removed from V and 8 bases from J, the gap between germline ends came to 17 bases. Germline lookup yields CDR1 SEHNR and CDR2 FQNEAQ (reference sequence). For the CDR3, the DNA is TGTGCCAGCAGCTTAGGGGTCCGTTCAATGAGGGGCTACACCTTC. Translation: CASSLGVRSMRGYTF.

This chain connects TRBV7-2 to TRBJ2-7; 7 bases match TRBD1. Trimming removed 5 bases from V and 10 bases from J; junction bases left unmatched: 5. Germline assignment: CDR1 SGHTA and CDR2 FQGNSA. The CDR3 is 11 residues long. CDR3 loop: CASSPGQQQYF. The CDR3 DNA reads TGTGCCAGCAGCCCGGGACAGCAACAGTACTTC.

This chain connects TRBV9 to TRBJ1-2, with 7 bases matching TRBD1. The CDR3 totals 15 residues. J was trimmed by 6 bases and V by 3 bases; bases with no gene match: 11. In germline, CDR1 is SGDLS, CDR2 YYNGEE. The CDR3 protein is CASSGPPRQGDGYTF. CDR3 nucleotide sequence: TGTGCCAGCAGCGGCCCTCCTAGACAGGGAGATGGCTACACCTTC.

This chain joins TRBV11-3 and TRBJ2-5, with D unresolved. V shed 5 bases and J shed 6 bases, with 10 bases lying between them. The CDR3 extends over 12 amino acids. From germline, CDR1 is SGHNT and CDR2 YENEEA. The CDR3 reads CASSVSGQTQYF. The CDR3 DNA reads TGTGCCAGCAGCGTCTCTGGGCAGACCCAGTACTTC. The full variable domain, with the rest looked up from reference TRBV11-3 and TRBJ2-5, is EAGVVQSPRYKIIEKKQPVAFWCNPISGHNTLYWYLQNLGQGPELLIRYENEEAVDDSQLPKDRFSAERLKGVDSTLKIQPAELGDSAVYLCASSVSGQTQYFGPGTRLLVL.

A single count supports this clone. The genes are TRBV19 and TRBJ2-2, with D perhaps TRBD1 (5 bases). The CDR3 spans 14 residues. The V gene's germline CDR1 is LNHDA and CDR2 SQIVND (reference sequence). Between the trimmed V and J ends, which lost 5 bases and 5 bases, there was a span of 12 bases. CDR3 region: CASSQPGKTGELFF. The DNA of the CDR3 is TGTGCCAGTAGTCAGCCAGGGAAAACCGGGGAGCTGTTTTTT.

V and J are TRBV10-3 and TRBJ2-5; either TRBD1 or TRBD2 may supply D (5 bases each). CDR3 length: 13 residues. V was pared by 3 bases and J by 1 base, with 6 bases between. From germline, CDR1 is ENHRY and CDR2 SYGVKD. CDR3 nucleotides: TGTGCCATCAGTGATGGGACCCAAGAGACCCAGTACTTC. Amino acid sequence: CAISDGTQETQYF.

This clone was recorded once. The chain recombines TRBV11-2 with TRBJ1-1, with D tentatively TRBD1 (6 bases). V was pared by 6 bases and J by 1 base, with 9 bases between. The CDR3 sequence is 13 residues long. Looked up from germline, CDR1 is SGHAT and CDR2 is FQNNGV. CDR3 protein: CASRKGGNTEAFF. The CDR3 nucleotides read TGTGCCAGCAGAAAAGGGGGGAACACTGAAGCTTTCTTT.

DNA of the CDR3: TGTGCCAGCAGCTCCCAAGGGGGTCTGATTTCGCCCCTCCACTTT. Translated: CASSSQGGLISPLHF. The chain links TRBV5-6 to TRBJ1-6; D is perhaps TRBD1 (6 bases). Germline loops: CDR1 SGHDT, CDR2 YYEEEE. The CDR3 extends over 15 amino acids. Deletions cut 3 bases from V and 13 bases from J, with 20 bases between.

The V call is TRBV7-8, the J call TRBJ2-1; D is unclear. The CDR3 consists of 12 residues. CDR1 and CDR2 from the germline V gene are SGHVS and FQNEAQ. V lost 6 bases, J lost 10 bases, and 13 bases lay in between. The CDR3 protein is CASSRARIEQFF. In nucleotides, the CDR3 is TGTGCCAGCAGTCGAGCGAGAATAGAGCAGTTCTTC.

The V and J genes are TRBV7-2 and TRBJ2-1; D perhaps matches TRBD2 (5 bases). This CDR3 spans 14 amino acids. With 5 bases removed from V and 5 bases from J, the gap between germline ends came to 13 bases. Germline lookup yields CDR1 SGHTA and CDR2 FQGNSA. The CDR3 protein is CASSPPPGNNEQFF. CDR3 DNA sequence: TGTGCCAGCAGCCCACCGCCCGGGAACAATGAGCAGTTCTTC.

This rearrangement joins TRBV2 to TRBJ2-5; D is perhaps TRBD1 (6 bases). This CDR3 contains 16 residues. V was trimmed by 0 bases and J by 5 bases, leaving 16 bases between them. Germline V CDR1 and CDR2: SNHLY, FYNNEI. The CDR3 here is CASSEAFGAGDETQYF. The CDR3 bases are TGTGCCAGCAGTGAAGCGTTTGGGGCAGGGGACGAGACCCAGTACTTC.

V gene TRBV20-1 combines with J gene TRBJ2-1; TRBD2 matches at 8 bases. The CDR3 is made up of 13 amino acids. The trim removed 3 bases at V and 6 bases at J, leaving 4 bases unmatched. The germline V gene encodes CDR1 DFQATT and CDR2 SNEGSKA (reference sequence). The DNA of the CDR3 is TGCAGTGCTAGTCGGACTAGCCTCAATGAGCAGTTCTTC. Its protein product is CSASRTSLNEQFF.

J is TRBJ2-3 and V is TRBV24-1; 9 bases are a match to TRBD2. CDR3 length equals 18 residues. CDR1 KGHDR and CDR2 SFDVKD come from the germline V gene. The V gene end was trimmed by 4 bases and the J gene end by 2 bases; junction bases not matched to a gene: 12. CDR3: CATSELPVRGGLTDTQYF. In DNA, the CDR3 is TGTGCCACCAGTGAACTTCCGGTGCGGGGGGGCCTCACAGATACGCAGTATTTT.

V and J are TRBV30 and TRBJ1-5, with D unresolved. Trimming took 0 bases from V and 1 from J, leaving 4 bases between them. The length of the CDR3 is 13 residues. Germline V CDR1 and CDR2: GTSNPN, SVGIG (reference sequence). CDR3 loop: CAWSVRSNQPQHF. The CDR3 nucleotides read TGTGCCTGGAGTGTTAGGAGCAATCAGCCCCAGCATTTT.

The gene calls are TRBV6-2 or TRBV6-3 and TRBJ1-5; the D is unclear. Trimming pared 1 base from V and 3 bases from J, leaving 1 base between. Germline V lookup: CDR1 MNHEY, CDR2 SVGEGT. This CDR3 spans 12 amino acids. CDR3 sequence (DNA): TGTGCCAGCAGTTACTTCAATCAGCCCCAGCATTTT. It encodes CASSYFNQPQHF.

The chain links TRBV6-5 to TRBJ1-2; a weak D match, TRBD1 (5 bases). Germline CDR1 reads MNHEY; CDR2 reads SVGAGI. The ends were cut back, 3 bases at V and 0 bases at J, with 14 bases in the middle. CDR3 length equals 16 residues. In DNA form, the CDR3 reads TGTGCCAGCAGTTATTCAGGGACCCGAGCTAACTATGGCTACACCTTC. It translates to CASSYSGTRANYGYTF.

The chain carries TRBV27 and TRBJ2-7; weak D call: TRBD2 (5 bases). Trimming pared 6 bases from V and 7 bases from J, leaving 25 bases between. The CDR3 is 16 amino acids. CDR1 and CDR2 (germline): MNHEY, SMNVEV (reference sequence). The CDR3 nucleotides read TGTGCCAGCAGGCCCTTACCCAGCGGCTCTCAGGAGGAGCAGTACTTC. Protein: CASRPLPSGSQEEQYF.